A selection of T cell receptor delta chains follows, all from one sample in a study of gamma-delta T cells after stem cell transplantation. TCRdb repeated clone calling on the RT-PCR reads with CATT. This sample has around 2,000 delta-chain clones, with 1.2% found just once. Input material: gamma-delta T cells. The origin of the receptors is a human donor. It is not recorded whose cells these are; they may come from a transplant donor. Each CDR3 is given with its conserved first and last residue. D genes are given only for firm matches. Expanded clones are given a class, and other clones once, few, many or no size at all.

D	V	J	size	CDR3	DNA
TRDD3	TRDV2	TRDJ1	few	CACDTLSVLGDTAKLIF	TGTGCCTGTGACACCCTGTCCGTACTGGGGGATACCGCTAAACTCATCTTT
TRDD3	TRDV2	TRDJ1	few	CACDRVLGDVTDKLIF	TGTGCCTGTGACCGTGTACTGGGGGATGTCACCGATAAACTCATCTTT
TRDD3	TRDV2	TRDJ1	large	CACDTVADLSGDRGKLIF	TGTGCCTGTGACACCGTTGCGGATTTATCGGGGGATCGGGGTAAACTCATCTTT
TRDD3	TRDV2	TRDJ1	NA	CACDPLLGVLTDKLIF	TGTGCCTGTGACCCCTTACTGGGGGTTCTCACCGATAAACTCATCTTT
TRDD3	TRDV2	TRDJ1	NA	CACEQLGGPTDKLIF	TGTGCCTGTGAACAACTGGGGGGCCCCACCGATAAACTCATCTTT
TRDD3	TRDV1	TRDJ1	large	CALGDPLPRELGDVGKLIF	TGTGCTCTTGGGGATCCTCTTCCCCGGGAACTGGGGGATGTCGGGAAACTCATCTTT
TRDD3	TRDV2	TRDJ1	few	CACSVLGDSEDKLIF	TGTGCCTGCTCCGTACTGGGGGATTCCGAGGATAAACTCATCTTT
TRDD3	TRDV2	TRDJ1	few	CACDPVLGDATDKLIF	TGTGCCTGTGACCCGGTACTGGGGGATGCCACCGATAAACTCATCTTT
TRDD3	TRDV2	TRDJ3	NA	CACDTAFGGYAPGSWDTRQMFF	TGTGCCTGTGACACCGCATTTGGGGGATACGCCCCGGGCTCCTGGGACACCCGACAGATGTTTTTC
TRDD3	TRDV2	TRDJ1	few	CACDAVLGDIRTDKLIF	TGTGCCTGTGACGCCGTACTGGGGGATATTAGGACCGATAAACTCATCTTT
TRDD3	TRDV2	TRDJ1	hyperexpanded	CACDDLGGYRADKLIF	TGTGCCTGTGACGATCTTGGGGGATACCGGGCCGATAAACTCATCTTT
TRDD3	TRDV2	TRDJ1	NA	CACDTLSVLGVLTDKLIF	TGTGCCTGTGACACCCTGTCCGTACTGGGGGTTCTCACCGATAAACTCATCTTT
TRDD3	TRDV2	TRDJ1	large	CACDALGLGDTEKLIF	TGTGCCTGTGACGCCCTGGGACTGGGGGATACGGAAAAACTCATCTTT
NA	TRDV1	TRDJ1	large	CALGEPPAPNKLIF	TGTGCTCTTGGGGAACCTCCGGCTCCGAATAAACTCATCTTT
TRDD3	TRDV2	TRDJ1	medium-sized	CACDRLGDTTDKLIF	TGTGCCTGTGACCGACTGGGGGATACTACCGATAAACTCATCTTT
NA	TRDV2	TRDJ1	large	CACDPLGPYTDKLIF	TGTGCCTGTGACCCCCTGGGTCCGTACACCGATAAACTCATCTTT
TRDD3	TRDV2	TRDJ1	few	CACDARGIADKLIF	TGTGCCTGTGACGCCAGGGGGATAGCCGATAAACTCATCTTT
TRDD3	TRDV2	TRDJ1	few	CACDTLFVGDTGTDKLIF	TGTGCCTGTGACACCCTATTTGTGGGGGATACCGGCACCGATAAACTCATCTTT
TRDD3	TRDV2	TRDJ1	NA	CACDPARGIESDKLIF	TGTGCCTGTGACCCTGCCCGGGGGATAGAGTCCGATAAACTCATCTTT
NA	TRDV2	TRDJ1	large	CACDGLLKYTDKLIF	TGTGCCTGTGACGGGCTACTGAAGTACACCGATAAACTCATCTTT
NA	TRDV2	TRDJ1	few	CACDTVLPIGLGEVSDKLIF	TGTGCCTGTGACACCGTCCTTCCTATCGGGCTGGGGGAGGTCTCCGATAAACTCATCTTT
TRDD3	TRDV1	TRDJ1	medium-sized	CALGERWTYSGGYKPSYTDKLIF	TGTGCTCTTGGGGAACGTTGGACCTATTCTGGGGGATACAAACCCTCGTACACCGATAAACTCATCTTT
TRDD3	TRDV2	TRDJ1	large	CACDPVLGDTFRYTDKLIF	TGTGCCTGTGACCCAGTACTGGGGGATACTTTCCGGTACACCGATAAACTCATCTTT
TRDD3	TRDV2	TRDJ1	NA	CACDTTGGSWTDKLIF	TGTGCCTGTGACACTACTGGGGGAAGCTGGACCGATAAACTCATCTTT
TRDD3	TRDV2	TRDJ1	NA	CACDRVLGDATDKLIF	TGTGCCTGTGACCGTGTACTGGGGGATGCCACCGATAAACTCATCTTT
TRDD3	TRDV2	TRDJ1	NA	CACDIIQMGDPDKLIF	TGTGCCTGTGACATAATTCAGATGGGGGATCCCGATAAACTCATCTTT